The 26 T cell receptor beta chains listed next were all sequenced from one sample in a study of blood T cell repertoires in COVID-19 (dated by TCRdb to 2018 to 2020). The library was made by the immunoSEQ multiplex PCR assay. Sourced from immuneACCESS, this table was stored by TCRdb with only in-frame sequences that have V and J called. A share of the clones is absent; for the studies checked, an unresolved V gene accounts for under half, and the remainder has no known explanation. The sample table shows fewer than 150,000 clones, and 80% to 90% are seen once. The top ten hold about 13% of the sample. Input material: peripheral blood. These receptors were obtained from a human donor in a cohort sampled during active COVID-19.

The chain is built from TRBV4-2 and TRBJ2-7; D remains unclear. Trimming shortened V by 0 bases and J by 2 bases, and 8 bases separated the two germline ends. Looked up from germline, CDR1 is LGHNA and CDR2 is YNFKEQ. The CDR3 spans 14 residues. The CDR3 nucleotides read TGTGCCAGCAGCCAAGAAGGCGGAACCTACGAGCAGTACTTC. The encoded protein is CASSQEGGTYEQYF.

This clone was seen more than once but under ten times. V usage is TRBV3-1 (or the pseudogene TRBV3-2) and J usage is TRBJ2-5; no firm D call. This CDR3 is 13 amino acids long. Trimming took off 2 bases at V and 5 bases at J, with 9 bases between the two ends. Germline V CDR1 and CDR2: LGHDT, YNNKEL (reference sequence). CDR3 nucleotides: TGTGCCAGCAGCCAAAGAGGCTCCGAGACCCAGTACTTC. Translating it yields CASSQRGSETQYF.

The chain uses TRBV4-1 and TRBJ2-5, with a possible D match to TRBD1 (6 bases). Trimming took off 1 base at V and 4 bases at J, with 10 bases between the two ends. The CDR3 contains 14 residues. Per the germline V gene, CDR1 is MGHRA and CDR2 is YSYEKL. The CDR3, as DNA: TGCGCCAGCAGCCAAGTTGGGGGCGGAGAGACCCAGTACTTC. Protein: CASSQVGGGETQYF.

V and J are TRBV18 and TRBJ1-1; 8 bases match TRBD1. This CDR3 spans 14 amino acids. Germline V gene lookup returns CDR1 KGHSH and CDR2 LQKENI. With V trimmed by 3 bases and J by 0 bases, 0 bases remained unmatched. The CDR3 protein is CASSPDRVNTEAFF. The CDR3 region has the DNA TGTGCCAGCTCACCGGACAGGGTGAACACTGAAGCTTTCTTT.

In DNA form, the CDR3 reads TGTGCCAGCGGAGGGTTGGGTCCCGGTGGGGTAGGGGAGCAGTTCTTC. Protein: CASGGLGPGGVGEQFF. This chain joins TRBV9 and TRBJ2-1; maybe TRBD2 (6 bases). The CDR3 is 16 residues long. The germline CDR1 and CDR2 sequences are SGDLS and YYNGEE. V was trimmed by 7 bases and J by 10 bases, leaving 27 bases between them. Looking up the rest from reference TRBV9 and TRBJ2-1 gives the full variable domain: DSGVTQTPKHLITATGQRVTLRCSPRSGDLSVYWYQQSLDQGLQFLIQYYNGEERAKGNILERFSAQQFPDLHSELNLSSLELGDSALYFCASGGLGPGGVGEQFFGPGTRLTVL.

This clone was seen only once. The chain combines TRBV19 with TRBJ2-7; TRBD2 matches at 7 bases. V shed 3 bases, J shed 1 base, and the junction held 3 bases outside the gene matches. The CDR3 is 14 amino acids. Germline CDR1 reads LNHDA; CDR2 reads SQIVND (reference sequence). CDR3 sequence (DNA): TGTGCCAGTAGTATGCTTAGCGGGTCCTACGAGCAGTACTTC. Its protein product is CASSMLSGSYEQYF.

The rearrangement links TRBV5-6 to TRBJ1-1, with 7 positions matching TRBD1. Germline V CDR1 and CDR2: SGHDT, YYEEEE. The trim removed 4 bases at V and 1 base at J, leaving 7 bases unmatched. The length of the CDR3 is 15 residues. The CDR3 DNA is TGTGCCAGCAGCCGACTCGAGGGGGCGAACACTGAAGCTTTCTTT. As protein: CASSRLEGANTEAFF.

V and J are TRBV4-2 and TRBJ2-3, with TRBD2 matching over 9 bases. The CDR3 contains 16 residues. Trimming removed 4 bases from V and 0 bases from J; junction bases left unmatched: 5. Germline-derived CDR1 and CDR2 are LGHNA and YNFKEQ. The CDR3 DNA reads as TGTGCCAGCAGCCGAGCGGGGGGTATTAGCACAGATACGCAGTATTTT. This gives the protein CASSRAGGISTDTQYF.

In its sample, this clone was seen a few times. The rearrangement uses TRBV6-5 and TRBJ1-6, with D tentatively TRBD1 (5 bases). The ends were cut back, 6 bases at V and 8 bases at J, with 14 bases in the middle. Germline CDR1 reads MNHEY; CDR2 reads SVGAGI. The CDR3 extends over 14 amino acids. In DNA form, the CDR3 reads TGTGCCAGCAGCCCGGGGGTGGTAGATTCACCCCTCCACTTT. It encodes CASSPGVVDSPLHF.

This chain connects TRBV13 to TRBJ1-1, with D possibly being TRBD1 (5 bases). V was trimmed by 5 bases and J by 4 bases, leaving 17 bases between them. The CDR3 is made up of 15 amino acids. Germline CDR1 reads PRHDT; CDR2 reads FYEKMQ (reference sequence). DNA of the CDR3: TGTGCCAGCAGCCTACGGACATTTGAGTTCACTGAAGCTTTCTTT. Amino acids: CASSLRTFEFTEAFF.

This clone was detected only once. For the CDR3, the DNA is TGCGCCAGCAGGGGGCAGGGGTCTTCCTACGAGCAGTACTTC. As protein: CASRGQGSSYEQYF. The rearrangement links TRBV5-1 to TRBJ2-7; D might be TRBD1 (6 bases). CDR1 and CDR2 from the germline V gene are SGHRS and YFSETQ. CDR3 size: 14 residues. The V end lost 5 bases, the J end lost 1 base, and 13 bases lay between the germline ends.

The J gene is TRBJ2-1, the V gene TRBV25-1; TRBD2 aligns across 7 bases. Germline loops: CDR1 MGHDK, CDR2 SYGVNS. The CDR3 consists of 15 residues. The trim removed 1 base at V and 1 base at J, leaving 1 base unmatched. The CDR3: CASSESSGSYNEQFF. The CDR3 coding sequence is TGTGCCAGCAGTGAATCTAGCGGATCCTACAATGAGCAGTTCTTC.

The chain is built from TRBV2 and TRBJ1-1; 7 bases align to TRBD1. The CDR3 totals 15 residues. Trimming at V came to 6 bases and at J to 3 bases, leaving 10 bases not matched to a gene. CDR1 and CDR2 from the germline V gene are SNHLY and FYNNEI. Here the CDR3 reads CASRRERQGHTEAFF. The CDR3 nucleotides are TGTGCCAGCAGAAGGGAACGACAGGGCCACACTGAAGCTTTCTTT.

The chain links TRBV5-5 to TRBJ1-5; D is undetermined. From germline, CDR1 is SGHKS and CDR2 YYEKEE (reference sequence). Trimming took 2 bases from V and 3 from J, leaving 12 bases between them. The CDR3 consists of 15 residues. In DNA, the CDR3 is TGTGCCAGCAGCTTCACCAACAGTTACAATCAGCCCCAGCATTTT. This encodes CASSFTNSYNQPQHF.

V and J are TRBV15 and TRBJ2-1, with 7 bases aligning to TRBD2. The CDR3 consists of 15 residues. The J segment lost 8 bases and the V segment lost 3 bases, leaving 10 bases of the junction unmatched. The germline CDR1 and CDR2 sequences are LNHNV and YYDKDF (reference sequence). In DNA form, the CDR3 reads TGTGCCACCAGCAGGGCCGTCGGGGCGGGGGATGAGCAGTTCTTC. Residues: CATSRAVGAGDEQFF.

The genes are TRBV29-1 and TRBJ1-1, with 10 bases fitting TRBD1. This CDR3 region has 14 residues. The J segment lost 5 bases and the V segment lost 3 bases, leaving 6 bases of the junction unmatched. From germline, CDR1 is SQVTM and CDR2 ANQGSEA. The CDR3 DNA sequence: TGCAGCGTTGAGCAGACAGGGGGCGCGACTGAAGCTTTCTTT. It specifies CSVEQTGGATEAFF.

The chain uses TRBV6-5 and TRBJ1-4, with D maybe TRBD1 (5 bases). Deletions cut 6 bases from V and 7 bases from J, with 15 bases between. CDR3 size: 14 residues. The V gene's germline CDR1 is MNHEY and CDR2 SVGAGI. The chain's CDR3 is CASSPPGGSEKLFF. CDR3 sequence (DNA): TGTGCCAGCAGCCCACCGGGGGGGAGTGAAAAACTGTTTTTT.

CDR3 region: CASSFQSGGLTDTQYF. The CDR3 bases are TGTGCCAGCAGCTTCCAAAGCGGGGGGTTAACAGATACGCAGTATTTT. The chain couples TRBV7-2 to TRBJ2-3; 9 bases fit TRBD2. V lost 3 bases, J lost 3 bases, and 7 bases stayed unmatched. Germline V lookup: CDR1 SGHTA, CDR2 FQGNSA. The CDR3 runs to 16 residues.

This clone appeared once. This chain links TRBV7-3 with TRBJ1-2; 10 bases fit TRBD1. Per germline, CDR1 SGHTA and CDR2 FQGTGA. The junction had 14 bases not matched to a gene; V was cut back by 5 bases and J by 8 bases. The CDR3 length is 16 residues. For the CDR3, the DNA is TGTGCCAGCAGCCCCGGAGGGGGACAGGGGTTGCGAGGCTACACCTTC. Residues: CASSPGGGQGLRGYTF.

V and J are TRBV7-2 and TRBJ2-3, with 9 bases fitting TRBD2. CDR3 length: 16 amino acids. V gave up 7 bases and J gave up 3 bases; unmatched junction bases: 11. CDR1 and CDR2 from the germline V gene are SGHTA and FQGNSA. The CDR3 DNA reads TGTGCCAGCAAAAAGAGGCTAGCGGGGAGAACAGATACGCAGTATTTT. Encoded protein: CASKKRLAGRTDTQYF.

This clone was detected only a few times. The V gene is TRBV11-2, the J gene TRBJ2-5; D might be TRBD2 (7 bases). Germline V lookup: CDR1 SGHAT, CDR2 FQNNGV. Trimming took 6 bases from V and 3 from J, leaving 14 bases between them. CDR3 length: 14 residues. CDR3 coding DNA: TGTGCCAGCAGGGGGGGGGCAAGCAAAGAGACCCAGTACTTC. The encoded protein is CASRGGASKETQYF.

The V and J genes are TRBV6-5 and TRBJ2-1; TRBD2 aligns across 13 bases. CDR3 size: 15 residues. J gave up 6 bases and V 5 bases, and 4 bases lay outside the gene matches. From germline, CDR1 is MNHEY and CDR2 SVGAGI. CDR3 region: CASSHRLAGGNEQFF. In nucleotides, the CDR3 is TGTGCCAGCAGTCATCGACTAGCGGGGGGCAATGAGCAGTTCTTC.

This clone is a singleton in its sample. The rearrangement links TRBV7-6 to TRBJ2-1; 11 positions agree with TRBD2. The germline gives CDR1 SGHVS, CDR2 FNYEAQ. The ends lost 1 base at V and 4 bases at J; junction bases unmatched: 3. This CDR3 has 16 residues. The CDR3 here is CASSLESSGGYNEQFF. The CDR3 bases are TGTGCCAGCAGCTTAGAATCTAGCGGGGGGTACAATGAGCAGTTCTTC.

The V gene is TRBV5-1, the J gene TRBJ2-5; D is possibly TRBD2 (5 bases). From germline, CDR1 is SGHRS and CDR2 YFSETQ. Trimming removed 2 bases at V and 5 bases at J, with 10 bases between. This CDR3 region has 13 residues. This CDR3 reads CASSFGAEETQYF. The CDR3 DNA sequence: TGCGCCAGCAGCTTTGGAGCGGAGGAGACCCAGTACTTC.

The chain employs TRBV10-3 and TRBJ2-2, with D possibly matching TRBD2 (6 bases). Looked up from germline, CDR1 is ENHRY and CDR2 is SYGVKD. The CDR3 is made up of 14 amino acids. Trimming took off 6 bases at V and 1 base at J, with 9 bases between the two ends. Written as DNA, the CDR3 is TGTGCCATCAGCGGGGAGGTGAACACCGGGGAGCTGTTTTTT. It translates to CAISGEVNTGELFF.

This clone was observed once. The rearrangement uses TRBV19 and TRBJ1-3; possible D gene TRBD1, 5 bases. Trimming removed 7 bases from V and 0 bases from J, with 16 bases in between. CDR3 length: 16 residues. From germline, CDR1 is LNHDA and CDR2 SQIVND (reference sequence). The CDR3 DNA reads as TGTGCCAGTACCCCGGGGGGGATAGGCTCTGGAAACACCATATATTTT. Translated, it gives CASTPGGIGSGNTIYF.